This TCR beta chain was profiled in a study of blood T cell repertoires in COVID-19. Authors' analysis steps: For nucleated cells, counts were estimated from reference gene primer amplification. Repertoires were generated with immunoSEQ multiplex PCR, while TCRdb's copy carries only in-frame clones and drops some. The V and J calls and clone size come from that table; D and trimming were worked out from the DNA. Here the sample spans 200,000 to 250,000 clones, about 92% being singletons. The CDR3 has 16 residues. Looked up from germline, CDR1 is MNHNY and CDR2 is SVGAGI (reference sequence). Trimming cost V 3 bases and J 3 bases, with 17 bases left between them.

This receptor was identified in a man aged 25 to 40 with acute or convalescent COVID-19. This chain uses TRBV6-6 with TRBJ1-2; D gene unclear. The specimen sequenced was peripheral blood. CDR3 sequence (DNA): TGTGCCAGCAGTTATTTTCCACAGTCGGTTCACTATGGCTACACCTTC. It is translated as CASSYFPQSVHYGYTF.